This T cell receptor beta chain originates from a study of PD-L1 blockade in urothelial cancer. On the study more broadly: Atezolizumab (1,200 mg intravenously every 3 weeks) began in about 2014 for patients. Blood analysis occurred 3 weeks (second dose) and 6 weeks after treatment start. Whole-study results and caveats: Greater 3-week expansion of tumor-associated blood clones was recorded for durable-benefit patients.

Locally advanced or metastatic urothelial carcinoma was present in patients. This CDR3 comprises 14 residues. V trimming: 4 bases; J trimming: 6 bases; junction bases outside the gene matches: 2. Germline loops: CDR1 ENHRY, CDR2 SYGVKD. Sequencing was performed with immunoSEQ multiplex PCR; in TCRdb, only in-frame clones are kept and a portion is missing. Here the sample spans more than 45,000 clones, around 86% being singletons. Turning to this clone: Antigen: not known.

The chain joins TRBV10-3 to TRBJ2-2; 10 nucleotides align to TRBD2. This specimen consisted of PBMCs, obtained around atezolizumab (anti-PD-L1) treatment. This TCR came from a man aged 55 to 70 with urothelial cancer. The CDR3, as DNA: TGTGCCATCAGTGGAAGCGGGGGGGCCGGGGAGCTGTTTTTT. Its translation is CAISGSGGAGELFF.